The 21 T cell receptor beta chains reported below all come from one sample, sequenced in a study of OX40 agonist ivuxolimab in advanced cancers. Sequencing used immunoSEQ multiplex PCR; TCRdb keeps in-frame clones, though not all of them. This table holds tens of thousands of clones, more than 75% found once. The material was CD4+ or CD8+ T cells sorted from blood, obtained in a trial of the OX40 agonist ivuxolimab. These receptors were obtained from an adult with an advanced solid tumor such as melanoma, head and neck, liver or kidney cancer.

The gene calls are TRBV7-3 and TRBJ2-1; 10 nucleotides align to TRBD2. Germline CDR1 is SGHTA and CDR2 is FQGTGA. This CDR3 is 15 amino acids long. The V gene end was trimmed by 2 bases and the J gene end by 4 bases; junction bases not matched to a gene: 2. The CDR3 nucleotides read TGTGCCAGCAGCTTAGTACTAGCGGGATACAATGAGCAGTTCTTC. It specifies CASSLVLAGYNEQFF. The full variable domain, its missing parts supplied by reference TRBV7-3 and TRBJ2-1, is GAGVSQTPSNKVTEKGKYVELRCDPISGHTALYWYRQSLGQGPEFLIYFQGTGAADDSGLPNDRFFAVRPEGSVSTLKIQRTERGDSAVYLCASSLVLAGYNEQFFGPGTRLTVL.

The V and J genes are TRBV19 and TRBJ1-1, with D perhaps matching TRBD1 (6 bases). Trimming removed 4 bases from V and 3 bases from J, with 18 bases in between. CDR1 and CDR2 from the germline V gene are LNHDA and SQIVND (reference sequence). The CDR3 contains 16 residues. The CDR3 nucleotides are TGTGCCAGTAGTAGCGGATCGGGGGGCCAATACACTGAAGCTTTCTTT. This encodes CASSSGSGGQYTEAFF.

V and J are TRBV5-4 and TRBJ2-1, with TRBD2 matching over 8 bases. Germline assignment: CDR1 SGHNT and CDR2 YYREEE (reference sequence). The CDR3 totals 15 residues. V lost 0 bases, J lost 3 bases, and 2 bases stayed unmatched. CDR3 amino acids: CASSLASGGYNEQFF. The CDR3 coding sequence is TGTGCCAGCAGCTTGGCCAGCGGGGGCTACAATGAGCAGTTCTTC.

The rearrangement links TRBV5-5 to TRBJ1-4; the D gene is possibly TRBD1 (5 bases). CDR1 and CDR2 (germline): SGHKS, YYEKEE (reference sequence). This CDR3 has 15 residues. The V end lost 4 bases, the J end lost 7 bases, and 17 bases lay between the germline ends. The DNA for the CDR3 is TGTGCCAGCAGCCAATTGGACAAACCTCCTGAAAAACTGTTTTTT. Protein: CASSQLDKPPEKLFF.

The J gene is TRBJ2-7, the V gene TRBV7-8; TRBD1 aligns across 9 bases. CDR1 is SGHVS and CDR2 is FQNEAQ in the germline V gene. V shed 4 bases and J 4 bases; nucleotides not matched to a gene: 14. The CDR3 spans 17 residues. CDR3 loop: CASSSRDREIRWYEQYF. DNA of the CDR3: TGTGCCAGCAGCTCACGGGACAGGGAAATTCGCTGGTACGAGCAGTACTTC.

The chain recombines TRBV28 with TRBJ1-5, with 10 bases that match TRBD1. The CDR3 consists of 14 residues. The germline CDR1 and CDR2 sequences are MDHEN and SYDVKM. Trimming at V came to 6 bases and at J to 5 bases, leaving 4 bases not matched to a gene. The CDR3 region has the DNA TGTGCCAGCAGGACAGGGGGCGGCGATCAGCCCCAGCATTTT. Translating gives CASRTGGGDQPQHF. The entire variable domain, with the rest obtained from reference TRBV28 and TRBJ1-5, is as follows: DVKVTQSSRYLVKRTGEKVFLECVQDMDHENMFWYRQDPGLGLRLIYFSYDVKMKEKGDIPEGYSVSREKKERFSLILESASTNQTSMYLCASRTGGGDQPQHFGDGTRLSIL.

This sequence joins TRBV5-5 and TRBJ2-2; 11 bases map to TRBD1. Losses at the gene ends were 6 bases for V and 4 bases for J; bases not matched to a gene: 14. Germline lookup yields CDR1 SGHKS and CDR2 YYEKEE (reference sequence). The CDR3 loop spans 18 amino acids. The CDR3 region has the DNA TGTGCCAGCACCCCGTTTCCGGACAGGGGGCTTGGCACCGGGGAGCTGTTTTTT. Its translation is CASTPFPDRGLGTGELFF.

CDR3 sequence (DNA): TGTGCCAGCTCACTAACTAGCGGGAGAGCAGATACGCAGTATTTT. Amino acid sequence: CASSLTSGRADTQYF. The chain combines TRBV18 with TRBJ2-3; TRBD2 matches at 11 bases. J lost 4 bases, V lost 4 bases, and 4 bases had no gene match. Germline CDR1 reads KGHSH; CDR2 reads LQKENI. The CDR3 totals 15 residues.

The chain combines TRBV19 with TRBJ2-3; a weak D match, TRBD1 (6 bases). The CDR3 totals 12 residues. The germline gives CDR1 LNHDA, CDR2 SQIVND (reference sequence). With 6 bases removed from V and 7 bases from J, the gap between germline ends came to 11 bases. The CDR3 sequence is CASRNQGNTQYF. For the CDR3, the DNA is TGTGCCAGTAGGAACCAGGGGAATACGCAGTATTTT.

J is TRBJ1-1 and V is TRBV5-1, with D unclear. The CDR3 totals 14 residues. V lost 0 bases, J lost 0 bases, and 6 bases lay in between. Germline CDR1 is SGHRS and CDR2 is YFSETQ. In DNA, the CDR3 is TGCGCCAGCAGCTTGGATCCGTTGAACACTGAAGCTTTCTTT. This codes for CASSLDPLNTEAFF.

The chain has TRBV6-1 and TRBJ2-3, with 9 bases identical to TRBD1. From germline, CDR1 is MNHNS and CDR2 SASEGT. Germline trimming cut 4 bases from V and 3 bases from J; bases unmatched to any gene: 8. CDR3 length equals 16 residues. The CDR3 sequence: CASSGYRGRGTDTQYF. The CDR3 DNA reads as TGTGCCAGCAGTGGGTACAGGGGGCGCGGTACAGATACGCAGTATTTT.

J is TRBJ2-2 and V is TRBV28, with D unclear. Germline assignment: CDR1 MDHEN and CDR2 SYDVKM. The CDR3 extends over 12 amino acids. The ends were cut back, 4 bases at V and 4 bases at J, with 4 bases in the middle. CDR3 in DNA: TGTGCCAGCAGTTCCCGCACCGGGGAGCTGTTTTTT. Amino acids: CASSSRTGELFF.

This chain joins TRBV5-1 and TRBJ1-4; D not resolved. Per the germline V gene, CDR1 is SGHRS and CDR2 is YFSETQ. The CDR3 sequence is 15 residues long. Trimming pared 0 bases from V and 3 bases from J, leaving 9 bases between. CDR3 residues: CASSLGVQANEKLFF. The CDR3 bases are TGCGCCAGCAGCTTGGGTGTCCAGGCTAATGAAAAACTGTTTTTT. Filled out from reference TRBV5-1 and TRBJ1-4, the complete variable domain reads KAGVTQTPRYLIKTRGQQVTLSCSPISGHRSVSWYQQTPGQGLQFLFEYFSETQRNKGNFPGRFSGRQFSNSRSEMNVSTLELGDSALYLCASSLGVQANEKLFFGSGTQLSVL.

This chain connects TRBV6-5 to TRBJ1-1; TRBD1 is a possible D gene (5 bases). This CDR3 contains 13 residues. Trimming took off 2 bases at V and 7 bases at J, with 11 bases between the two ends. CDR1 and CDR2 (germline): MNHEY, SVGAGI. CDR3 nucleotides: TGTGCCAGCAGTTACGCAGGGTCGGGTGAAGCTTTCTTT. Translating it yields CASSYAGSGEAFF.

The rearrangement links TRBV5-1 to TRBJ2-1; 10 nucleotides agree with TRBD1. There are 16 residues in the CDR3. The V gene's germline CDR1 is SGHRS and CDR2 YFSETQ. Unmatched junction bases numbered 12, after V lost 4 bases and J lost 8 bases. This chain's CDR3 is CASSLGQGSNPDEQFF. CDR3 in DNA: TGCGCCAGCAGCCTGGGACAGGGGTCGAACCCGGATGAGCAGTTCTTC.

This chain joins TRBV2 and TRBJ2-1; 9 bases match TRBD2. Germline V gene lookup returns CDR1 SNHLY and CDR2 FYNNEI. V was pared by 3 bases and J by 7 bases, with 7 bases of the junction left unmatched. This CDR3 comprises 15 residues. The CDR3: CASSEYAGGQNEQFF. The CDR3 DNA is TGTGCCAGCAGTGAGTACGCGGGAGGGCAAAATGAGCAGTTCTTC.

The chain carries TRBV6-5 and TRBJ2-2; possibly TRBD1 for D (5 bases). Germline V gene data show CDR1 as MNHEY and CDR2 as SVGAGI. The CDR3 runs to 13 residues. Trimming pared 10 bases from V and 0 bases from J, leaving 9 bases between. CDR3 nucleotide sequence: TGTGCCAACAGGTCAACGAACACCGGGGAGCTGTTTTTT. The encoded protein is CANRSTNTGELFF.

This clone was counted at least ten times. The chain recombines TRBV7-8 with TRBJ2-7; D gene ambiguous. V was shortened by 6 bases and J by 6 bases, with 9 bases between the two germline ends. Germline V CDR1 and CDR2: SGHVS, FQNEAQ. This CDR3 is built from 11 residues. The CDR3 coding sequence is TGTGCCAGCAGTCCTCGGGTCGAGCAGTACTTC. Translating gives CASSPRVEQYF.

This chain links TRBV7-3 with TRBJ2-5; TRBD2 aligns across 8 bases. V was pared by 0 bases and J by 5 bases, with 8 bases of the junction left unmatched. Germline-derived CDR1 and CDR2 are SGHTA and FQGTGA. The CDR3 is 16 residues long. Here the CDR3 reads CASSLTGGLAEETQYF. For the CDR3, the DNA is TGTGCCAGCAGCTTAACCGGCGGACTAGCTGAGGAGACCCAGTACTTC.

The gene calls are TRBV11-1 and TRBJ2-1; the D gene is possibly TRBD1 (6 bases). The germline V gene has CDR1 SGHAT and CDR2 FQDESV (reference sequence). Trimming pared 6 bases from V and 6 bases from J, leaving 18 bases between. The CDR3 is made up of 15 amino acids. The CDR3 DNA follows: TGTGCCAGCAGTCAATGGGGGCTAGATTCCAATGAGCAGTTCTTC. Its protein product is CASSQWGLDSNEQFF.

This clone was observed a single time. This rearrangement joins TRBV10-3 to TRBJ1-2; 7 bases are a match to TRBD1. The V gene's germline CDR1 is ENHRY and CDR2 SYGVKD. Trimming removed 5 bases from V and 2 bases from J; junction bases left unmatched: 5. This CDR3 is built from 14 residues. As DNA, the CDR3 is TGTGCCATCAGTCCGGGACAGCTAAACTATGGCTACACCTTC. Its protein is CAISPGQLNYGYTF.